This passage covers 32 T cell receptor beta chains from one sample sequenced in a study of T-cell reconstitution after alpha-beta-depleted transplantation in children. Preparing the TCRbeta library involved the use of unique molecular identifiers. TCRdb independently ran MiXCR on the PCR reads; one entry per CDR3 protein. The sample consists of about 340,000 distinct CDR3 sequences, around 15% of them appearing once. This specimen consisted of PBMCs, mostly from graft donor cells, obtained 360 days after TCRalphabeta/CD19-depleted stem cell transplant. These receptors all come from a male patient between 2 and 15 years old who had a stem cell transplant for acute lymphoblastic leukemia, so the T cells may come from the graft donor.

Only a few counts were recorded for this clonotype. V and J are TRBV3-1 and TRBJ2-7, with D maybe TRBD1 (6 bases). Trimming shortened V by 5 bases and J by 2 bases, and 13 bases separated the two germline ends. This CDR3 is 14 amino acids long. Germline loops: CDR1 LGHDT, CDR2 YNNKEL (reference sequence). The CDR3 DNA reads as TGTGCCAGCAGCTTCGGACAGACCCCCTACGAGCAGTACTTC. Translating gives CASSFGQTPYEQYF.

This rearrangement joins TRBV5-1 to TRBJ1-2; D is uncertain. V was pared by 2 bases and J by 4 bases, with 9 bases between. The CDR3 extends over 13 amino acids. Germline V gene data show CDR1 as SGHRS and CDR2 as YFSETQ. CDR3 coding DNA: TGCGCCAGCAGCTTAGACGACGGCTATGGCTACACCTTC. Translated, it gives CASSLDDGYGYTF. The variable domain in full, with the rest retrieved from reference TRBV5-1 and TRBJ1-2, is KAGVTQTPRYLIKTRGQQVTLSCSPISGHRSVSWYQQTPGQGLQFLFEYFSETQRNKGNFPGRFSGRQFSNSRSEMNVSTLELGDSALYLCASSLDDGYGYTFGSGTRLTVV.

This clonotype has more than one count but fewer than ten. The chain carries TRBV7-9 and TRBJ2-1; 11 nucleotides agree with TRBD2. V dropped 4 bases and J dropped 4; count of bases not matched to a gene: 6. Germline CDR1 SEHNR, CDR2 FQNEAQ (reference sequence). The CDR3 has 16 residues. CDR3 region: CASSSWTSGPYNEQFF. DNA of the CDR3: TGTGCCAGCAGCTCCTGGACTAGCGGGCCTTACAATGAGCAGTTCTTC.

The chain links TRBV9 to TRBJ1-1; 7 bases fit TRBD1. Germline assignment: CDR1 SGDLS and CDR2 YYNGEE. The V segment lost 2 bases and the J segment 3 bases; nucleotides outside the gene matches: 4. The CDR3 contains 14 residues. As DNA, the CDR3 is TGTGCCAGCAGCGTTGGACAGGCCGACACTGAAGCTTTCTTT. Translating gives CASSVGQADTEAFF.

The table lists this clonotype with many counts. CDR3 sequence (DNA): TGCGCCAGCAGCCAAGAGGGGACAGGCTATGGCTACACCTTC. It yields the protein CASSQEGTGYGYTF. This rearrangement joins TRBV4-3 to TRBJ1-2; 8 bases agree with TRBD1. This CDR3 comprises 14 residues. The V gene's germline CDR1 is LGHNA and CDR2 YSLEER. With V trimmed by 0 bases and J by 4 bases, 1 base remained unmatched.

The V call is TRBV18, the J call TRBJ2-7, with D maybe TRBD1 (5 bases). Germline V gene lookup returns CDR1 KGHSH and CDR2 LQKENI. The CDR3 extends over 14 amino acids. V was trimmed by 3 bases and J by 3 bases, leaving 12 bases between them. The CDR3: CASSPTDSLYEQYF. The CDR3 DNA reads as TGTGCCAGCTCACCGACAGACTCCCTCTACGAGCAGTACTTC.

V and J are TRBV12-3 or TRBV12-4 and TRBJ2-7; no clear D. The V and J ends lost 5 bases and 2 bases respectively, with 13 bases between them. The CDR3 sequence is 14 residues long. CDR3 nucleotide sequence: TGTGCCAGCAGTGGGCCACTTAGACCCTACGAGCAGTACTTC. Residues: CASSGPLRPYEQYF.

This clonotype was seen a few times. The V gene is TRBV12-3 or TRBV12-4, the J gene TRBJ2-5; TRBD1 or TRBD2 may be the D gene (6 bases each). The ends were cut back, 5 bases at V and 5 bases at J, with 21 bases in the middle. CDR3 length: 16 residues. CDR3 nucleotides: TGTGCCAGCAGTATCGACAGGACCCCACGGGGGGAGACCCAGTACTTC. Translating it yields CASSIDRTPRGETQYF.

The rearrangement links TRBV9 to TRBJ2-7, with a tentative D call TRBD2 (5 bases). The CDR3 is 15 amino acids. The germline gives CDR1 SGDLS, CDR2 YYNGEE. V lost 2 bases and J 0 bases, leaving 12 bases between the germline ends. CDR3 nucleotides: TGTGCCAGCAGCGTGTCAGCGGATAGCTCCTACGAGCAGTACTTC. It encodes CASSVSADSSYEQYF.

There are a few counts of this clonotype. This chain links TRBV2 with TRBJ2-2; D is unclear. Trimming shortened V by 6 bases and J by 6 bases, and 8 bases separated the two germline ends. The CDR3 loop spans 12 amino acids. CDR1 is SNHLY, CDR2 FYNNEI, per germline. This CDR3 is CASRADAGELFF. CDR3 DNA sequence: TGTGCCAGCAGGGCGGACGCCGGGGAGCTGTTTTTT. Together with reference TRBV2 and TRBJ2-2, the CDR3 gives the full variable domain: EPEVTQTPSHQVTQMGQEVILRCVPISNHLYFYWYRQILGQKVEFLVSFYNNEISEKSEIFDDQFSVERPDGSNFTLKIRSTKLEDSAMYFCASRADAGELFFGEGSRLTVL.

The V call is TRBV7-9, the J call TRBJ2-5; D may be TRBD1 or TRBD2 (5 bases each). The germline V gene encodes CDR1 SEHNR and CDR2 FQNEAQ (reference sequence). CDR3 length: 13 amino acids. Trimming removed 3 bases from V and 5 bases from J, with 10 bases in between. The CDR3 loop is CASSLRGRETQYF. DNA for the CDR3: TGTGCCAGCAGCTTGAGGGGTAGGGAGACCCAGTACTTC.

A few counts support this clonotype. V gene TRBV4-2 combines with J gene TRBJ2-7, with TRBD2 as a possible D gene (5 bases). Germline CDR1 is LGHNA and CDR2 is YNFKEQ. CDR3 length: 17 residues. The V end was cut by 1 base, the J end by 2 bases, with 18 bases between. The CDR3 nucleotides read TGTGCCAGCAGCCAAGTTCTTGCAGAGGGTTTTACCTACGAGCAGTACTTC. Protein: CASSQVLAEGFTYEQYF.

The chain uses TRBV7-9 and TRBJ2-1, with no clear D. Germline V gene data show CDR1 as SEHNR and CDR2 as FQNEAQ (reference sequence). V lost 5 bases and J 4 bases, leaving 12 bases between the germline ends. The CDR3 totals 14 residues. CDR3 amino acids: CASSGFLKYNEQFF. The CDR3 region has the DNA TGTGCCAGCAGCGGTTTCCTCAAATACAATGAGCAGTTCTTC.

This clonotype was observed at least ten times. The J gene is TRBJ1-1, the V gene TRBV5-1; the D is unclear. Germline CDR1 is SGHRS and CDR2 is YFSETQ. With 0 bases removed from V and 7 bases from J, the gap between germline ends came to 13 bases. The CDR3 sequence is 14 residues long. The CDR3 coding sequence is TGCGCCAGCAGCTTGGCTGCCTCCGGACGTGAAGCTTTCTTT. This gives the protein CASSLAASGREAFF. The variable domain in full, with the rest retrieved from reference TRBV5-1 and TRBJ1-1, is KAGVTQTPRYLIKTRGQQVTLSCSPISGHRSVSWYQQTPGQGLQFLFEYFSETQRNKGNFPGRFSGRQFSNSRSEMNVSTLELGDSALYLCASSLAASGREAFFGQGTRLTVV.

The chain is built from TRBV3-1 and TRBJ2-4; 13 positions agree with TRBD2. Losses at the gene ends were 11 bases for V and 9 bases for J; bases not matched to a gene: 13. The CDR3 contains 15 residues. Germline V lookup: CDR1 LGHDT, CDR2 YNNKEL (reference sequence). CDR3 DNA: TGTGCCTCCTGCCCGAGGACTAGCGGGAGTATCATTCAGTACTTC. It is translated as CASCPRTSGSIIQYF.

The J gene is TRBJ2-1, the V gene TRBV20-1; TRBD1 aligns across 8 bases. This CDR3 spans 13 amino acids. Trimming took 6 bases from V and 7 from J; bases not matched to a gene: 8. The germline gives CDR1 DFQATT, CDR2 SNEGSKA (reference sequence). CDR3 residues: CSAPRTGRNEQFF. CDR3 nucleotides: TGCAGTGCCCCACGGACAGGGAGGAATGAGCAGTTCTTC.

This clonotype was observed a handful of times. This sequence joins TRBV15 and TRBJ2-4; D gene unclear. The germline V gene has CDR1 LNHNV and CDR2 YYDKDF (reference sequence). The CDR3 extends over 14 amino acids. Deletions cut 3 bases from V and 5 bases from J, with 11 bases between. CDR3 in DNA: TGTGCCACCAGCAGGCTTCGATCCGAAAACATTCAGTACTTC. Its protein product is CATSRLRSENIQYF.

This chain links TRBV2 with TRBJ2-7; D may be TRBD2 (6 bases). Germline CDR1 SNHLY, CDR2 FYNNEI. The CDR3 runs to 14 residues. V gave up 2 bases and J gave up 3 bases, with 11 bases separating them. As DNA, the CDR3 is TGTGCCAGCAGTGAACCGGGGGTGGGCTACGAGCAGTACTTC. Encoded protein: CASSEPGVGYEQYF. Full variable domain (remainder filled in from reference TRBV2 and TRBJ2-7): EPEVTQTPSHQVTQMGQEVILRCVPISNHLYFYWYRQILGQKVEFLVSFYNNEISEKSEIFDDQFSVERPDGSNFTLKIRSTKLEDSAMYFCASSEPGVGYEQYFGPGTRLTVT.

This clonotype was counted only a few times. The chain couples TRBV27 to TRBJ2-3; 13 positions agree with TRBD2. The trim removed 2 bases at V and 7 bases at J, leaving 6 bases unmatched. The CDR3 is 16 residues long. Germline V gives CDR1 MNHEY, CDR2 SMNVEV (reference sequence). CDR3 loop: CASSLSTSGRVNTQYF. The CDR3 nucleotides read TGTGCCAGCAGTTTAAGCACTAGCGGGAGGGTAAATACGCAGTATTTT.

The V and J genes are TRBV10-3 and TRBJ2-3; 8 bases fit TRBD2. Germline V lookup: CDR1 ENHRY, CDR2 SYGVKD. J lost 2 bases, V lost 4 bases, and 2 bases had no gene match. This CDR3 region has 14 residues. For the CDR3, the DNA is TGTGCCATCAGTGGACTAGCGTCCACAGATACGCAGTATTTT. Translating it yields CAISGLASTDTQYF.

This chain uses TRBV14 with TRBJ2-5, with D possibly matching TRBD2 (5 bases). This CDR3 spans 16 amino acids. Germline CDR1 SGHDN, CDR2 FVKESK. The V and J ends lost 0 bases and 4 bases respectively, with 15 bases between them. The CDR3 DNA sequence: TGTGCCAGCAGCCAAGATCCGGGAACGGGAATAGAGACCCAGTACTTC. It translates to CASSQDPGTGIETQYF.

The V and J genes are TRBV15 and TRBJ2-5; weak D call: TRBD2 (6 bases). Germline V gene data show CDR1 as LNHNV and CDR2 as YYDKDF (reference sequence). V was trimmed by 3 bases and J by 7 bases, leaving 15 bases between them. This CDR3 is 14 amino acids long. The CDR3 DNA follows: TGTGCCACCAGCAGGGGTAGCGGAGAGGGGACCCAGTACTTC. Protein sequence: CATSRGSGEGTQYF.

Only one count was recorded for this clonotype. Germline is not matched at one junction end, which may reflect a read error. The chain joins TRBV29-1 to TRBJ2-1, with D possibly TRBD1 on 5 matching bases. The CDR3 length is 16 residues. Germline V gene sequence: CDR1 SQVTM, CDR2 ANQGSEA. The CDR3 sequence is CSVEEAGKYPYSEQFF. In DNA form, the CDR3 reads TGCAGCGTTGAAGAGGCAGGGAAATACCCTTACAGTGAGCAGTTCTTC.

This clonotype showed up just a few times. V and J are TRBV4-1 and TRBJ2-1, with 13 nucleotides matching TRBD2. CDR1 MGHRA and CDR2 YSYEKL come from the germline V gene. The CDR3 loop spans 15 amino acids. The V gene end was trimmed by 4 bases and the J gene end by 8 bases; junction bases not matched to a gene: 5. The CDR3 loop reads CASSLGLAGADEQFF. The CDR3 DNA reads TGCGCCAGCAGCCTAGGACTAGCGGGAGCAGATGAGCAGTTCTTC.

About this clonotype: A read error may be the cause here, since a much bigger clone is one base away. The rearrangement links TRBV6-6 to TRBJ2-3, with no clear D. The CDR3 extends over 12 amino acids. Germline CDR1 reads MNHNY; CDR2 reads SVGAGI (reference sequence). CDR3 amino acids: CVSSPRADTQYF. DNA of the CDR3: TGTGTCAGCAGTCCTAGGGCGGATACGCAGTATTTT.

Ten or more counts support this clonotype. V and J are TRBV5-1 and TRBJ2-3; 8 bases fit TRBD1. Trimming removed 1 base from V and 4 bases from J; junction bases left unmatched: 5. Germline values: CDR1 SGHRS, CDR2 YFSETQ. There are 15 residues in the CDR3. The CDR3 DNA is TGCGCCAGCAGCTTGCCGGGACAGGTACCAGATACGCAGTATTTT. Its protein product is CASSLPGQVPDTQYF.

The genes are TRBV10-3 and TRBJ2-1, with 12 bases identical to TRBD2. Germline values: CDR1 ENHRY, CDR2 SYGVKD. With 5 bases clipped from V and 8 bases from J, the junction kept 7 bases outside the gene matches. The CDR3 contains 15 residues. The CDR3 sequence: CAISRTSGNRYEQFF. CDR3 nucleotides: TGTGCCATCAGTAGGACTAGCGGGAACCGGTATGAGCAGTTCTTC.

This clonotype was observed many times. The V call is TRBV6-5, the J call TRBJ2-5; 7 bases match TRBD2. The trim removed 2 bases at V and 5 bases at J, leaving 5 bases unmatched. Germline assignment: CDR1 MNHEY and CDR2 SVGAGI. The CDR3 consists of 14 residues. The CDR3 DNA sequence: TGTGCCAGCAGTTACCGACTAGCCAGGGAGACCCAGTACTTC. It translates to CASSYRLARETQYF.

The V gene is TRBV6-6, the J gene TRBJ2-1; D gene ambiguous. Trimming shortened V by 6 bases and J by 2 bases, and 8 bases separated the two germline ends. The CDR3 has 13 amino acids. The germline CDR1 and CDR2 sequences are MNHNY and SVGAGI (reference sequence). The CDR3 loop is CASSSETYNEQFF. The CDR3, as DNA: TGTGCCAGCAGCTCAGAGACCTACAATGAGCAGTTCTTC.

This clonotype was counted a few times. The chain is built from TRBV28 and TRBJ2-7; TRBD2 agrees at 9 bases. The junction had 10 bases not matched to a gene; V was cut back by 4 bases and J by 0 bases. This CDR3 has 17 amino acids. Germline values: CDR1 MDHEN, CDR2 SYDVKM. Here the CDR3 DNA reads TGTGCCAGCAGTTCCCTGACTAGCGGAGAAAGCTCCTACGAGCAGTACTTC. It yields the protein CASSSLTSGESSYEQYF.

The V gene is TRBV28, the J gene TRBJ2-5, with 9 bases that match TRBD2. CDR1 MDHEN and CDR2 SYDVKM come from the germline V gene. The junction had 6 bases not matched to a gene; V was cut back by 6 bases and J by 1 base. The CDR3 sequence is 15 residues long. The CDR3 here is CASRLAGLSQETQYF. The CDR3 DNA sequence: TGTGCCAGCAGGCTAGCGGGGTTATCCCAAGAGACCCAGTACTTC.

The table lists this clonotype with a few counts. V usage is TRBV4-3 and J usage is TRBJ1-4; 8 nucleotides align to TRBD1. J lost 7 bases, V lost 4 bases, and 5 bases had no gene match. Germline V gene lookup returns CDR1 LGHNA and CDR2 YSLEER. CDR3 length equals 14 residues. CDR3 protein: CASSPTGVGEKLFF. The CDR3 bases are TGCGCCAGCAGCCCGACAGGGGTGGGTGAAAAACTGTTTTTT.